These 8 T cell receptor beta chains came from one sample sequenced in a study of long-term antiretroviral therapy in people with HIV. The run of the v3.0 immunoSEQ assay was at survey level. Some clones are missing from TCRdb's copy, which holds only in-frame ones; the method was immunoSEQ multiplex PCR. The sample includes 20,000 to 25,000 clones, 70% to 85% of them seen just once. The sequencing used unsorted PBMCs, collected 4.1 years after starting antiretroviral therapy. Source of these receptors: a middle-aged woman with HIV.

In DNA form, the CDR3 reads TGCGCCAGCAGCTCTGATGGAGGCTCTGGAAACACCATATATTTT. This encodes CASSSDGGSGNTIYF. The chain joins TRBV5-1 to TRBJ1-3, with D uncertain. Between the trimmed V and J ends, which lost 3 bases and 0 bases, there was a span of 10 bases. The CDR3 extends over 15 amino acids. Germline V CDR1 and CDR2: SGHRS, YFSETQ.

The rearrangement links TRBV10-3 to TRBJ2-6, with D possibly being TRBD2 (6 bases). The CDR3 covers 16 residues. Germline assignment: CDR1 ENHRY and CDR2 SYGVKD. V lost 9 bases, J lost 4 bases, and 19 bases lay in between. CDR3 DNA sequence: TGTGCCATGGGGCCGGGGGATGGGTCCGGGGCCAACGTCCTGACTTTC. As protein: CAMGPGDGSGANVLTF.

This chain joins TRBV6-6 and TRBJ2-1; D is undetermined. The CDR3 length is 14 residues. V gave up 4 bases and J gave up 10 bases, with 17 bases separating them. Germline loops: CDR1 MNHNY, CDR2 SVGAGI (reference sequence). The DNA for the CDR3 is TGTGCCAGCAGTTCCCCTTTAGCCTTCTACGAGCAGTTCTTC. This codes for CASSSPLAFYEQFF.

This clone has a handful of counts. The rearrangement links TRBV29-1 to TRBJ1-1, with TRBD1 matching over 8 bases. This CDR3 has 14 residues. The V segment lost 5 bases and the J segment 5 bases; nucleotides outside the gene matches: 10. Germline CDR1 reads SQVTM; CDR2 reads ANQGSEA. CDR3 sequence: CSVIRGLEVTEAFF. Here the CDR3 DNA reads TGCAGCGTTATCAGGGGGCTAGAAGTTACTGAAGCTTTCTTT.

The CDR3 DNA reads as TGTGCCAGCAGCCTGGCAGGGGGTATCCCCGGGGAGCTGTTTTTT. Translated, it gives CASSLAGGIPGELFF. This chain joins TRBV7-6 and TRBJ2-2; 7 nucleotides align to TRBD1. V shed 5 bases and J 6 bases; nucleotides not matched to a gene: 9. The CDR3 extends over 15 amino acids. Germline lookup yields CDR1 SGHVS and CDR2 FNYEAQ.

This chain uses TRBV12-5 with TRBJ2-1; 8 nucleotides match TRBD1. Germline V gene data show CDR1 as LGHNT and CDR2 as FRNRAP. This CDR3 contains 13 residues. The trim removed 2 bases at V and 8 bases at J, leaving 2 bases unmatched. The CDR3 DNA reads TGTGCTAGTGGTTTGTCAGGGGGCGATGAGCAGTTCTTC. Encoded protein: CASGLSGGDEQFF. Variable domain in full (rest from reference TRBV12-5 and TRBJ2-1): DARVTQTPRHKVTEMGQEVTMRCQPILGHNTVFWYRQTMMQGLELLAYFRNRAPLDDSGMPKDRFSAEMPDATLATLKIQPSEPRDSAVYFCASGLSGGDEQFFGPGTRLTVL.

This clone was detected only once. The chain couples TRBV7-9 to TRBJ1-2; TRBD1 is a possible D gene (6 bases). The CDR3 totals 16 residues. The V gene lost 5 bases and the J gene lost 1 base, with 17 bases spanning the gap. CDR1 SEHNR and CDR2 FQNEAQ come from the germline V gene (reference sequence). The CDR3 loop is CASSDSDSRFNYGYTF. CDR3 nucleotides: TGTGCCAGCAGCGATTCGGACAGCCGGTTTAACTATGGCTACACCTTC.

The rearrangement uses TRBV13 and TRBJ2-5, with 16 nucleotides matching TRBD2. The junction had 3 bases not matched to a gene; V was cut back by 0 bases and J by 5 bases. Germline loops: CDR1 PRHDT, CDR2 FYEKMQ (reference sequence). The length of the CDR3 is 17 residues. The CDR3: CASSLGGLAGGLETQYF. The CDR3 DNA is TGTGCCAGCAGCTTAGGGGGACTAGCGGGGGGGCTGGAGACCCAGTACTTC.